The 21 T cell receptor beta chains given below trace back to one sample, sequenced in a study of blood T cell repertoires in COVID-19. Repertoires were generated with immunoSEQ multiplex PCR, while TCRdb's copy carries only in-frame clones and drops some. Of over 140,000 clones in the sample, 60% to 80% were seen once. The specimen was PBMCs or T cells enriched from blood (not recorded which). These receptors all come from a woman aged 45 to 65 who had recovered from COVID-19.

The chain links TRBV6-4 to TRBJ2-3, with D possibly matching TRBD2 (5 bases). Germline CDR1 and CDR2: MRHNA and SNTAGT. Trimming shortened V by 0 bases and J by 2 bases, and 9 bases separated the two germline ends. The CDR3 sequence is 15 residues long. The CDR3 loop reads CASSDSGVVTDTQYF. The CDR3 DNA reads as TGTGCCAGCAGTGACTCGGGAGTTGTCACAGATACGCAGTATTTT.

The chain joins TRBV7-2 to TRBJ1-2, with D possibly being TRBD1 (5 bases). The V gene's germline CDR1 is SGHTA and CDR2 FQGNSA. V shed 5 bases and J shed 8 bases, with 18 bases lying between them. The CDR3 extends over 14 amino acids. This CDR3 is CASSIPGEGKGYTF. In DNA, the CDR3 is TGTGCCAGCAGCATCCCGGGGGAGGGTAAAGGCTACACCTTC. The whole variable domain, filled in from reference TRBV7-2 and TRBJ1-2, reads GAGVSQSPSNKVTEKGKDVELRCDPISGHTALYWYRQSLGQGLEFLIYFQGNSAPDKSGLPSDRFSAERTGGSVSTLTIQRTQQEDSAVYLCASSIPGEGKGYTFGSGTRLTVV.

This chain links TRBV3-1 (or the pseudogene TRBV3-2) with TRBJ1-3; 7 bases agree with TRBD1. The CDR3 consists of 16 residues. Germline CDR1 and CDR2: LGHDT and YNNKEL (reference sequence). V shed 4 bases, J shed 0 bases, and the junction held 6 bases outside the gene matches. The CDR3 loop reads CASSPQGQISGNTIYF. Written as DNA, the CDR3 is TGTGCCAGCAGCCCGCAGGGACAGATCTCTGGAAACACCATATATTTT.

V usage is TRBV6-5 and J usage is TRBJ1-1; TRBD1 might be the D (6 bases). V lost 6 bases and J 1 base, leaving 12 bases between the germline ends. Germline values: CDR1 MNHEY, CDR2 SVGAGI. CDR3 length: 14 amino acids. The CDR3 nucleotides read TGTGCCAGCAGGGGACCAGGGGCGAACACTGAAGCTTTCTTT. This codes for CASRGPGANTEAFF.

The V and J genes are TRBV27 and TRBJ2-5, with D perhaps matching TRBD2 (6 bases). The V end was cut by 5 bases, the J end by 5 bases, with 15 bases between. This CDR3 has 14 residues. Germline V CDR1 and CDR2: MNHEY, SMNVEV (reference sequence). The chain's CDR3 is CASSPRLVMETQYF. Written as DNA, the CDR3 is TGTGCCAGCAGTCCGAGACTAGTAATGGAGACCCAGTACTTC.

In its sample, this clone was seen a few times. CDR3 bases: TGTGCCAGAAGCTCAGCGGTTTGCTACAATGAGCAGTTCTTC. It translates to CARSSAVCYNEQFF. This chain uses TRBV5-3 with TRBJ2-1; D may be TRBD2 (5 bases). TRBV5-3 belongs to the ORF category, with a function that is uncertain. V shed 3 bases and J shed 3 bases, with 10 bases lying between them. This CDR3 has 14 amino acids.

The chain joins TRBV19 to TRBJ1-2; 8 bases are shared with TRBD1. V dropped 6 bases and J dropped 8; count of bases not matched to a gene: 8. From germline, CDR1 is LNHDA and CDR2 SQIVND (reference sequence). The CDR3 consists of 13 residues. In DNA form, the CDR3 reads TGTGCCAGTAGGTCCAGGGGGCGATGGGGCTACACCTTC. The encoded protein is CASRSRGRWGYTF.

CDR3 DNA: TGTGCCAGCAGTGAAGCCCTACAGGGGTGGGACGAGCAGTACTTC. Translating it yields CASSEALQGWDEQYF. V gene TRBV6-1 combines with J gene TRBJ2-7; 7 bases fit TRBD1. The germline CDR1 and CDR2 sequences are MNHNS and SASEGT. With 0 bases clipped from V and 5 bases from J, the junction kept 7 bases outside the gene matches. This CDR3 has 15 residues.

This clone was seen only a few times. The V gene is TRBV2, the J gene TRBJ1-5, with D perhaps TRBD1 (5 bases). The CDR3 has 13 amino acids. The germline V gene encodes CDR1 SNHLY and CDR2 FYNNEI. The V end lost 6 bases, the J end lost 4 bases, and 10 bases lay between the germline ends. CDR3 coding DNA: TGTGCCAGCAGGTGGCAGGGAAATCAGCCCCAGCATTTT. It is translated as CASRWQGNQPQHF.

This clone was seen more than once but under ten times. The V call is TRBV12-5, the J call TRBJ1-5; maybe TRBD1 (5 bases). This CDR3 contains 16 residues. Trimming shortened V by 5 bases and J by 0 bases, and 14 bases separated the two germline ends. Germline V gene sequence: CDR1 LGHNT, CDR2 FRNRAP. The CDR3 is CASGRQGHNSNQPQHF. CDR3 coding DNA: TGTGCTAGTGGTCGGCAAGGACACAATAGCAATCAGCCCCAGCATTTT.

V usage is TRBV11-2 and J usage is TRBJ2-1; possible D gene TRBD2, 5 bases. The V end was cut by 4 bases, the J end by 8 bases, with 9 bases between. Germline CDR1 and CDR2: SGHAT and FQNNGV. The length of the CDR3 is 12 residues. The CDR3 region has the DNA TGTGCCAGCAGCTCTGGACTCGATGAGCAGTTCTTC. As protein: CASSSGLDEQFF. The full variable domain, in which reference TRBV11-2 and TRBJ2-1 provide the parts outside the CDR3, is EAGVAQSPRYKIIEKRQSVAFWCNPISGHATLYWYQQILGQGPKLLIQFQNNGVVDDSQLPKDRFSAERLKGVDSTLKIQPAKLEDSAVYLCASSSGLDEQFFGPGTRLTVL.

This clone was observed a few times. The chain recombines TRBV5-1 with TRBJ2-7, with D tentatively TRBD1 (6 bases). In germline, CDR1 is SGHRS, CDR2 YFSETQ. Trimming removed 4 bases at V and 1 base at J, with 18 bases between. The CDR3 contains 16 residues. The chain's CDR3 is CASSVGITGRSYEQYF. In DNA, the CDR3 is TGCGCCAGCAGCGTAGGGATCACAGGGCGTTCCTACGAGCAGTACTTC. The full variable domain, in which reference TRBV5-1 and TRBJ2-7 provide the parts outside the CDR3, is KAGVTQTPRYLIKTRGQQVTLSCSPISGHRSVSWYQQTPGQGLQFLFEYFSETQRNKGNFPGRFSGRQFSNSRSEMNVSTLELGDSALYLCASSVGITGRSYEQYFGPGTRLTVT.

This clone was detected only once. The CDR3, as DNA: TGTGCCAGCCGGGGGGGCGGGAGCGCATCTGAGCAGTTCTTC. Its translation: CASRGGGSASEQFF. The rearrangement links TRBV6-5 to TRBJ2-1, with TRBD2 matching 8 bases. The CDR3 extends over 14 amino acids. CDR1 is MNHEY and CDR2 is SVGAGI in the germline V gene. V gave up 8 bases and J gave up 9 bases; unmatched junction bases: 12.

The gene calls are TRBV6-5 and TRBJ2-7, with 10 bases lining up with TRBD2. CDR3 size: 14 residues. The J segment lost 1 base and the V segment lost 7 bases, leaving 4 bases of the junction unmatched. Germline CDR1 reads MNHEY; CDR2 reads SVGAGI. As DNA, the CDR3 is TGTGCCAGCACCCGAGCGGGGGGGTCCTACGAGCAGTACTTC. This sequence encodes CASTRAGGSYEQYF.

This clone was counted only a few times. CDR3 DNA: TGTGCCAGCAGTCAGACTAGCGGGGGAGTAAACACAGATACGCAGTATTTT. Translated: CASSQTSGGVNTDTQYF. The chain employs TRBV11-3 and TRBJ2-3, with 12 bases that match TRBD2. The ends lost 6 bases at V and 2 bases at J; junction bases unmatched: 9. Looked up from germline, CDR1 is SGHNT and CDR2 is YENEEA. CDR3 length: 17 residues.

This clone came up a few times. The CDR3 region has the DNA TGTGCCTGGAGCCGGCGGGGGGGGGCTAACTATGGCTACACCTTC. Protein: CAWSRRGGANYGYTF. This rearrangement joins TRBV30 to TRBJ1-2, with a weak D call TRBD1 (5 bases). This CDR3 comprises 15 residues. CDR1 GTSNPN and CDR2 SVGIG come from the germline V gene (reference sequence). V lost 3 bases and J 0 bases, leaving 14 bases between the germline ends.

This chain connects TRBV6-1 to TRBJ2-5; D possibly corresponds to TRBD2 (6 bases). Germline V lookup: CDR1 MNHNS, CDR2 SASEGT. Trimming took 2 bases from V and 1 from J, leaving 17 bases between them. This CDR3 spans 17 amino acids. CDR3 protein: CASSELKGGHSQETQYF. The CDR3, as DNA: TGTGCCAGCAGTGAACTAAAGGGAGGACATTCCCAAGAGACCCAGTACTTC.

The rearrangement links TRBV2 to TRBJ2-2, with D unresolved. This CDR3 has 14 amino acids. Germline-derived CDR1 and CDR2 are SNHLY and FYNNEI. Trimming left V 4 bases short and J 7 bases short, with 13 bases between. The CDR3 is CASSVLRVHGELFF. The CDR3 nucleotides read TGTGCCAGCAGTGTGCTCCGGGTGCACGGGGAGCTGTTTTTT. Complete variable domain (other parts from reference TRBV2 and TRBJ2-2): EPEVTQTPSHQVTQMGQEVILRCVPISNHLYFYWYRQILGQKVEFLVSFYNNEISEKSEIFDDQFSVERPDGSNFTLKIRSTKLEDSAMYFCASSVLRVHGELFFGEGSRLTVL.

The J gene is TRBJ1-1, the V gene TRBV7-8; D not certain. Trimming shortened V by 7 bases and J by 7 bases, and 16 bases separated the two germline ends. Germline V CDR1 and CDR2: SGHVS, FQNEAQ. This CDR3 is built from 13 residues. This CDR3 reads CASTSRGDREAFF. CDR3 sequence (DNA): TGTGCCAGCACCTCACGGGGTGACCGTGAAGCTTTCTTT.

J is TRBJ2-7 and V is TRBV2, with 10 bases matching TRBD1. This CDR3 contains 15 residues. Germline V gene sequence: CDR1 SNHLY, CDR2 FYNNEI. J lost 3 bases, V lost 4 bases, and 6 bases had no gene match. CDR3: CASSGDRGGGYEQYF. Here the CDR3 DNA reads TGTGCCAGCAGTGGGGACAGGGGAGGGGGCTACGAGCAGTACTTC.

The chain carries TRBV3-1 (or the pseudogene TRBV3-2) and TRBJ2-1; 12 nucleotides align to TRBD2. Germline V gives CDR1 LGHDT, CDR2 YNNKEL (reference sequence). There are 17 residues in the CDR3. Trimming removed 1 base from V and 4 bases from J; junction bases left unmatched: 5. The CDR3 reads CASSQGLAGVSYNEQFF. The CDR3, as DNA: TGTGCCAGCAGCCAAGGACTAGCGGGAGTTAGTTACAATGAGCAGTTCTTC.